The rows below give T cell receptor beta chains drawn from one sample of a study of cytomegalovirus exposure and HLA in healthy donors. The method was immunoSEQ multiplex PCR; TCRdb's version includes in-frame clones alone and lacks a portion of them. The sample includes about 160,000 clones, roughly 84% seen only once; the top ten take approximately 0.98%. The sample comprised PBMCs. The receptor set was obtained from a man aged 25 to 40 in good health and CMV-seronegative. The CDR3 runs from the conserved cysteine through the conserved F or W. A D gene is named only where the DNA matches it firmly. Clone size is shown for a subset of rows, as once, few, many or a class of expanded clone.

NA | NA | TRBJ1-5 | TRBV2 | TGTGCCAGCACGTCAGGGGTTAGCAATCAGCCCCAGCATTTT | CASTSGVSNQPQHF
TRBD2 | NA | TRBJ2-3 | TRBV18 | TGTGCCAGCTCACCACTAGCGGGGTTGGCAGATACGCAGTATTTT | CASSPLAGLADTQYF
NA | NA | TRBJ2-3 | TRBV27 | TGTGCCAGCAGTTCCGGGTGGCGCACAGATACGCAGTATTTT | CASSSGWRTDTQYF
TRBD2 | NA | TRBJ2-3 | TRBV5-6 | TGTGCCAGCAGCTTGGGCGGGGGGTTGGATACGCAGTATTTT | CASSLGGGLDTQYF
TRBD1 | few | TRBJ2-1 | TRBV29-1 | TGCAGCGTTCCCCGGGACAGCTCCTACAATGAGCAGTTCTTC | CSVPRDSSYNEQFF
TRBD1 | NA | TRBJ2-7 | TRBV18 | TGTGCCAGCTCACCACTCGGACAGGGCTACGAGCAGTACTTC | CASSPLGQGYEQYF
TRBD1 | NA | TRBJ1-5 | TRBV6-6 | TGTGCCAGCAATCTTAGGGGGCAGTTGAATCAGCCCCAGCATTTT | CASNLRGQLNQPQHF
TRBD1 | NA | TRBJ2-7 | TRBV27 | TGTGCCAGCAGTGGACAGGACGTCTACGAGCAGTACTTC | CASSGQDVYEQYF
NA | NA | TRBJ1-2 | TRBV5-4 | TGTGCCAGCAGCCGTACAGCAGACAGCCCCTATGGCTACACCTTC | CASSRTADSPYGYTF
NA | NA | TRBJ2-2 | TRBV13 | TGTGCCAGCAGAGACTGGCTAATCACCGGGGAGCTGTTTTTT | CASRDWLITGELFF
NA | NA | TRBJ1-4 | TRBV6-1 | TGTGCCGGACCTCCGGGGAATGAAAAACTGTTTTTT | CAGPPGNEKLFF
NA | NA | TRBJ2-5 | TRBV29-1 | TGCAGCGAGAATACGGCGGGGGAGACCCAGTACTTC | CSENTAGETQYF
TRBD1 | NA | TRBJ2-7 | TRBV11-2 | TGTGCCAGCAGCCCTGGACAGGGGGGCTACGAGCAGTACTTC | CASSPGQGGYEQYF
NA | once | TRBJ1-4 | TRBV15 | TGTGCCACCAGCAGAGAAGACGGGGAACCTAATGAAAAACTGTTTTTT | CATSREDGEPNEKLFF
NA | NA | TRBJ2-2 | TRBV6-1 | TGTGCCAGCAGTGAAGCGGGAGACACCGGGGAGCTGTTTTTT | CASSEAGDTGELFF
NA | NA | TRBJ2-3 | TRBV25-1 | TGTGCCAGCAGTGAAGTACGCATACAAGATACGCAGTATTTT | CASSEVRIQDTQYF
TRBD1 | NA | TRBJ1-5 | TRBV2 | TGTGCCAGCAGTGATTGGACAGGGGACAATCAGCCCCAGCATTTT | CASSDWTGDNQPQHF
TRBD1 | once | TRBJ2-7 | TRBV27 | TGTGCCAGCAGTTGGGACAGGGGGCACTACGAGCAGTACTTC | CASSWDRGHYEQYF
TRBD2 | NA | TRBJ2-3 | TRBV11-2 | TGTGCCAGCAGCTTTGTTGGGCCTAGCGGGGGCACAGATACGCAGTATTTT | CASSFVGPSGGTDTQYF
TRBD1 | NA | TRBJ1-5 | TRBV5-5 | TGTGCCAGCAGCAGACAGGGTAGCAATCAGCCCCAGCATTTT | CASSRQGSNQPQHF
TRBD1 | NA | TRBJ1-2 | TRBV7-9 | TGTTCCAGCAGCTTAGGGACAGGGAGGGGCTATGGCTACACCTTC | CSSSLGTGRGYGYTF
NA | many | TRBJ1-1 | TRBV4-1 | TGCGCCAGCAGCCTCCAAGGAGAGAACACTGAAGCTTTCTTT | CASSLQGENTEAFF
TRBD2 | NA | TRBJ2-2 | TRBV10-2 | TGCGCCAGCAGTGAACAGGCCATACTAGCGGGAGGGCCTGTCGGGGAGCTGTTTTTT | CASSEQAILAGGPVGELFF
NA | NA | TRBJ2-7 | TRBV6-6 | TGTGCCAGCAGCAAGGGGGGGAGCTCCTACGAGCAGTACTTC | CASSKGGSSYEQYF
TRBD1 | few | TRBJ2-7 | TRBV18 | TGTGCCAGCCTCGAGGACAGGTTTCCCTACGAGCAGTACTTC | CASLEDRFPYEQYF
NA | NA | TRBJ2-2 | TRBV5-4 | TGTGCCAGCAGCTTGAAAGGCTCCCCGGGACACACCACTGGGGAGCTGTTTTTT | CASSLKGSPGHTTGELFF
NA | few | TRBJ1-1 | TRBV5-6 | TGTGCCAGCAGCTTGCGGGCTGAAGCTTTCTTT | CASSLRAEAFF
NA | few | TRBJ1-1 | TRBV6-1 | TGTGCCAGCAGTGAACCTGGCACGATGAACACTGAAGCTTTCTTT | CASSEPGTMNTEAFF
TRBD1 | NA | TRBJ2-7 | TRBV27 | TGTGCCAGCAGCCGGACAGGGAGTGAGCAGTACTTC | CASSRTGSEQYF
NA | NA | TRBJ2-1 | TRBV10-3 | TGTGCCATCAGTGTGTGGGGGTCTCCGTTTGACACGGACACCGGGACAACCAACAATGAGCAGTTCTTC | CAISVWGSPFDTDTGTTNNEQFF
NA | NA | TRBJ2-3 | TRBV7-9 | TGTGCCAGCAGCTCTATACAGGGCACAGATACGCAGTATTTT | CASSSIQGTDTQYF
TRBD1 | NA | TRBJ2-7 | TRBV7-9 | TGTTCCAGCACCGCCCAACCGGGACAGGGCTTTGGCGAGCAGTACTTC | CSSTAQPGQGFGEQYF
NA | NA | TRBJ2-1 | TRBV19 | TGTGCCAGTAAAAACCGGGTAGAATCCTACAATGAGCAGTTCTTC | CASKNRVESYNEQFF
TRBD1 | NA | TRBJ2-7 | TRBV10-2 | TGCGCCAGCAGAACAGGGGGCGCCGGATACGAGCAGTACTTC | CASRTGGAGYEQYF
TRBD2 | NA | TRBJ2-5 | TRBV5-1 | TGCGCCAGCAGCAGGGGACTAGCGGGAGAGGGAGAGACCCAGTACTTC | CASSRGLAGEGETQYF
TRBD1 | NA | TRBJ1-5 | TRBV7-2 | TGTGCCAGCAGCTCGACAGGGGGAGGCAATCAGCCCCAGCATTTT | CASSSTGGGNQPQHF
TRBD2 | NA | TRBJ2-7 | TRBV7-9 | TGTGCCAGCAGCCGTAGCGGGGGCTACGAGCAGTACTTC | CASSRSGGYEQYF
NA | NA | TRBJ2-3 | TRBV7-9 | TGTGCCAGCAGCCGACTAAGCGTAAGCACAGATACGCAGTATTTT | CASSRLSVSTDTQYF
NA | NA | TRBJ1-6 | TRBV2 | TGTGCCAGCAGTGAAGCCTTACCAGGCCCCTCGCCCCTCCACTTT | CASSEALPGPSPLHF
NA | NA | TRBJ1-5 | TRBV19 | TGTGCCAGTAGTATCCGATCGAGACAATCTGGTCAGCCCCAGCATTTT | CASSIRSRQSGQPQHF
TRBD1 | NA | TRBJ2-7 | TRBV9 | TGTGCCAGCAGCGAACAGGGGGCAGGCGAGCAGTACTTC | CASSEQGAGEQYF
NA | NA | TRBJ1-5 | TRBV25-1 | TGTGCCAGCAGTGATATCAGTCTTAGCAATCAGCCCCAGCATTTT | CASSDISLSNQPQHF
TRBD1 | NA | TRBJ2-5 | TRBV2 | TGTGCCAGCAGTGAAGGATCTTGGGACAGGGGCTTCTCCCAAGAGACCCAGTACTTC | CASSEGSWDRGFSQETQYF
NA | NA | TRBJ1-1 | TRBV2 | TGTGCCAGCACTCAATTAACGGTCAACACTGAAGCTTTCTTT | CASTQLTVNTEAFF
TRBD2 | NA | TRBJ2-5 | TRBV10-3 | TGTGCCATCAGTGAGTCTACCGTGACTAGCGGGAGGAGGGGGATGATGGGGCAGTACTTC | CAISESTVTSGRRGMMGQYF
NA | NA | TRBJ1-1 | TRBV2 | TGTGCCAGCGCCACACATAGCATGAACACTGAAGCTTTCTTT | CASATHSMNTEAFF
NA | NA | TRBJ1-1 | TRBV15 | TGTGCCACCAGCAGAGGCCAAGGCAGCGATGAAGCTTTCTTT | CATSRGQGSDEAFF
NA | once | TRBJ2-1 | TRBV23-1 | TGCGCCAGCAGTCCGACAGACAGATACAATGAGCAGTTCTTC | CASSPTDRYNEQFF
TRBD1 | NA | TRBJ1-5 | TRBV5-8 | TGTGCCAGCAGCTCCTCACAGGGGGCACAGCCCCAGCATTTT | CASSSSQGAQPQHF
TRBD1 | NA | TRBJ1-1 | TRBV27 | TGTGCCAGCAGTTTATTGAGGGGGACAGGACTGAACACTGAAGCTTTCTTT | CASSLLRGTGLNTEAFF
TRBD1 | NA | TRBJ2-3 | TRBV30 | TGTGCCTGGAGTGTAATTGGGTCACAGGGGGCAGATACGCAGTATTTT | CAWSVIGSQGADTQYF
NA | NA | TRBJ2-3 | TRBV4-1 | TGCGCCAGCAGCCAAACACAGTCTAGCACAGATACGCAGTATTTT | CASSQTQSSTDTQYF
TRBD1 | few | TRBJ2-7 | TRBV6-6 | TGTGCCAGCAGTTACTCACAGGGGGCGGAGCAGTACTTC | CASSYSQGAEQYF
NA | NA | TRBJ1-1 | TRBV5-6 | TGTGCCAGCAGCTTTCGTACTGAAGCTTTCTTT | CASSFRTEAFF
TRBD1 | NA | TRBJ1-2 | TRBV10-3 | TGTGCCATCACCGCTGACAGGGATGGGGATGGCTACACCTTC | CAITADRDGDGYTF
NA | NA | TRBJ2-3 | TRBV28 | TGTGCCAGCAGTTTACGTCGGGAGACAACAGATACGCAGTATTTT | CASSLRRETTDTQYF
TRBD2 | once | TRBJ2-2 | TRBV6-1 | TGTGCCAGCAGTGAACTAGCGGACACCGGGGAGCTGTTTTTT | CASSELADTGELFF
TRBD2 | NA | TRBJ2-1 | TRBV9 | TGTGCCAGCAGCGTAGCTGGACCGGGACTAGCGATCAATGAGCAGTTCTTC | CASSVAGPGLAINEQFF
NA | NA | TRBJ2-1 | TRBV4-1 | TGCGCCAGCAGCCAAGAAGAGGGGGTGAGCTCCTACAATGAGCAGTTCTTC | CASSQEEGVSSYNEQFF